This T cell receptor (beta chain) was captured by sequencing in a study of CD8+CD57+ T cells in acquired aplastic anemia. This clonotype was picked up many times. Template material for TCR beta VDJ and CDR3 profiling consisted of genomic DNA. From the reads, TCRdb called clonotypes with MiXCR, one entry per CDR3 protein. The data show about 190,000 distinct CDR3 sequences, 64% seen once. V gave up 8 bases and J gave up 3 bases; unmatched junction bases: 3. The CDR3 loop spans 13 amino acids. Germline V CDR1 and CDR2: SGHTS, YDEGEE. This chain uses TRBV5-8 with TRBJ2-7, with 12 bases matching TRBD2. The sequence came from a human donor with severe aplastic anemia or a healthy control (not recorded which). Source material: sorted CD4+, CD8+, or CD8+CD57+ T cells (not recorded which) from PBMCs. The DNA for the CDR3 is TGTGCCAGTGGACTAGCGGGGTTCTACGAGCAGTACTTC. Translating it yields CASGLAGFYEQYF.